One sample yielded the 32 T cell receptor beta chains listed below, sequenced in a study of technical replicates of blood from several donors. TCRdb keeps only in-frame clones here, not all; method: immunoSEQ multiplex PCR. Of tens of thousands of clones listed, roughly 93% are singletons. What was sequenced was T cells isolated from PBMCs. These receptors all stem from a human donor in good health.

In DNA, the CDR3 is TGTGCCAGCACCAGCGGTCGCTCCTACAATGAGCAGTTCTTC. Protein: CASTSGRSYNEQFF. This chain connects TRBV27 to TRBJ2-1; D may be TRBD2 (5 bases). The germline V gene has CDR1 MNHEY and CDR2 SMNVEV (reference sequence). The CDR3 contains 14 residues. V lost 7 bases, J lost 0 bases, and 10 bases lay in between.

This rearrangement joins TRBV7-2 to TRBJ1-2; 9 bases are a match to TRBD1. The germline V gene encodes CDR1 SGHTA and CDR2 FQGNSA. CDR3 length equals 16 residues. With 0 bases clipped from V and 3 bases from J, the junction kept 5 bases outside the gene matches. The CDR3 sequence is CASSLAGQGSHYGYTF. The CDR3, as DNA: TGTGCCAGCAGCTTAGCGGGACAGGGCTCCCACTATGGCTACACCTTC.

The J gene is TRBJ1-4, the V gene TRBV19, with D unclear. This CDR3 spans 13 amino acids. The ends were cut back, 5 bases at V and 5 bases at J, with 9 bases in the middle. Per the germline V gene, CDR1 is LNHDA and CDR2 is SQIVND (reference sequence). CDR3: CASSEEYNEKLFF. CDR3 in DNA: TGTGCCAGTAGTGAGGAATACAATGAAAAACTGTTTTTT.

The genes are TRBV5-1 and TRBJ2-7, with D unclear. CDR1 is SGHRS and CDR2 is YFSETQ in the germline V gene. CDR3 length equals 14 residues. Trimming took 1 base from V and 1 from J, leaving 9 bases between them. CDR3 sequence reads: CASSLMFRSYEQYF. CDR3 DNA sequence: TGCGCCAGCAGCTTGATGTTTAGATCCTACGAGCAGTACTTC.

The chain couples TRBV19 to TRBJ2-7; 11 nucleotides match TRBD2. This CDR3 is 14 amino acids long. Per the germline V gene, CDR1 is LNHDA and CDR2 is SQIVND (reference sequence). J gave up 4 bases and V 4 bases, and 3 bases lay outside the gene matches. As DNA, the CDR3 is TGTGCCAGTAGTACTACTAGCGGGAGTTACGAGCAGTACTTC. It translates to CASSTTSGSYEQYF.

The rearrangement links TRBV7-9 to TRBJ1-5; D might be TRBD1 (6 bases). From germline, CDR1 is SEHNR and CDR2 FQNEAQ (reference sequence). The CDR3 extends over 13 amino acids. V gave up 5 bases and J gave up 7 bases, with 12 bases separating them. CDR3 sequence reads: CASSPQGSQPQHF. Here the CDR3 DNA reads TGTGCCAGCAGCCCACAGGGTAGCCAGCCCCAGCATTTT.

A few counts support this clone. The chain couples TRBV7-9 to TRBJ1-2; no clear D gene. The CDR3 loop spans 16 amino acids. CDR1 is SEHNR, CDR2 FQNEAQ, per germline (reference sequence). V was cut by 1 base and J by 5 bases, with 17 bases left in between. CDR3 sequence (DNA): TGTGCCAGCAGCTTAGAACGATCCTGGAGCTTTTATGGCTACACCTTC. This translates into CASSLERSWSFYGYTF.

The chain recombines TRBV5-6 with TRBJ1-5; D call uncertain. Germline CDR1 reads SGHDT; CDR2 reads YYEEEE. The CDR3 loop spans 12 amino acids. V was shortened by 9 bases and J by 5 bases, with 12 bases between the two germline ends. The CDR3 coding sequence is TGTGCCACCTCCAGCGGCGATCAGCCCCAGCATTTT. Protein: CATSSGDQPQHF.

CDR3 region: CASSSRDRGPIGANVLTF. CDR3 in DNA: TGTGCCAGCAGCAGCCGGGACAGGGGGCCGATCGGGGCCAACGTCCTGACTTTC. V usage is TRBV21-1 and J usage is TRBJ2-6; the table's D call of TRBD1 was not tested on the DNA. TRBV21-1 is described as a pseudogene. The CDR3 loop spans 18 amino acids.

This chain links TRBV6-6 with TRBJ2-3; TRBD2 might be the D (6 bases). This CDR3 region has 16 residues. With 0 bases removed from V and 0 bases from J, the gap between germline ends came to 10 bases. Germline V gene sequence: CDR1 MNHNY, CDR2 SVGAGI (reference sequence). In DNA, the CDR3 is TGTGCCAGCAGTTACTCTATGGGGACTAGCACAGATACGCAGTATTTT. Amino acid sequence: CASSYSMGTSTDTQYF.

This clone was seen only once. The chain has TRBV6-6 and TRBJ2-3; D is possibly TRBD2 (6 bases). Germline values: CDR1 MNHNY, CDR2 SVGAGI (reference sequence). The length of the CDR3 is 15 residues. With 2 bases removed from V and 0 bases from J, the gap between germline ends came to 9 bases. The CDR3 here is CASSYESGSTDTQYF. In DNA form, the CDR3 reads TGTGCCAGCAGTTACGAAAGCGGGAGCACAGATACGCAGTATTTT.

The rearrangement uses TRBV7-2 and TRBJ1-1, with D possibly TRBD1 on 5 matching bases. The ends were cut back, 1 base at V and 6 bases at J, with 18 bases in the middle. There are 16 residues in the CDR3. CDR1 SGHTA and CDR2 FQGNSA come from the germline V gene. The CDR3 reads CASSLDIGTTGAEAFF. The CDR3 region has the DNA TGTGCCAGCAGCTTAGATATTGGAACTACGGGGGCTGAAGCTTTCTTT.

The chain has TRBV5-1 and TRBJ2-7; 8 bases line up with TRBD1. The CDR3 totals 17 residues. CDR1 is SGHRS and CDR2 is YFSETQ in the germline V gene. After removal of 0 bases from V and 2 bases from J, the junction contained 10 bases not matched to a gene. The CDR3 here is CASSLGPSTGGAYEQYF. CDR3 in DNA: TGCGCCAGCAGCTTGGGCCCAAGTACAGGGGGAGCCTACGAGCAGTACTTC.

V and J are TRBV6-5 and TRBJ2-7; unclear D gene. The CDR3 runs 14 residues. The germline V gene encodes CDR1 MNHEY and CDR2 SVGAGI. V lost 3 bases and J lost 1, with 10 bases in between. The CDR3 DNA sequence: TGTGCCAGCAGTTATCAGTTACAATCCTACGAGCAGTACTTC. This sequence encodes CASSYQLQSYEQYF.

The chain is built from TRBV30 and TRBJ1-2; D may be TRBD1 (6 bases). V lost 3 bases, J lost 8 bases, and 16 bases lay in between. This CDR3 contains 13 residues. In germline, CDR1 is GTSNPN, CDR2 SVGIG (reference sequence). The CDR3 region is CAWSEGVRLGYTF. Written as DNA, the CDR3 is TGTGCCTGGAGCGAGGGGGTTAGATTAGGCTACACCTTC. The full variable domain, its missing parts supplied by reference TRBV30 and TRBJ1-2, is SQTIHQWPATLVQPVGSPLSLECTVEGTSNPNLYWYRQAAGRGLQLLFYSVGIGQISSEVPQNLSASRPQDRQFILSSKKLLLSDSGFYLCAWSEGVRLGYTFGSGTRLTVV.

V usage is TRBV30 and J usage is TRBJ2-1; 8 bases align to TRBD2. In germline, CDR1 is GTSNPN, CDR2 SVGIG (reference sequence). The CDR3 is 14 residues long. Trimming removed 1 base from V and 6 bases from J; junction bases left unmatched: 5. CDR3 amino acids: CAWSARGRSNEQFF. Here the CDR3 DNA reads TGTGCCTGGAGTGCCCGCGGGAGGAGCAATGAGCAGTTCTTC.

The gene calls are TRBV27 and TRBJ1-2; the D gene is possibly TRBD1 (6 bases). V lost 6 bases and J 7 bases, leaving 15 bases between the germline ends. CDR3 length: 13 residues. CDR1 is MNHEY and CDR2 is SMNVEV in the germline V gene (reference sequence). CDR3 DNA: TGTGCCAGCAGCTCGGACAGAAAAGGTGGCTACACCTTC. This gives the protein CASSSDRKGGYTF.

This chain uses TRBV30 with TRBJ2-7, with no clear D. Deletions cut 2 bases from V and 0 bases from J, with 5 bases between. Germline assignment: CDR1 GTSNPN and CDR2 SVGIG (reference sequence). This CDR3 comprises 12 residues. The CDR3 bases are TGTGCCTGGAGTCTAGGCTCCTACGAGCAGTACTTC. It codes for CAWSLGSYEQYF.

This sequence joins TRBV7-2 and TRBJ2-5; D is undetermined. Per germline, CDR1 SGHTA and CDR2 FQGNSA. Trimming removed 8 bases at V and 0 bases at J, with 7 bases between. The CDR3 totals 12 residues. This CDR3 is CASVRYQETQYF. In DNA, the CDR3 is TGTGCCAGCGTCCGGTACCAAGAGACCCAGTACTTC.

The CDR3 DNA reads TGCGCCAGCAGTCCCTTCATCCAGGGAGGCCAATACGAGCAGTACTTC. It is translated as CASSPFIQGGQYEQYF. The chain has TRBV5-1 and TRBJ2-7; D might be TRBD2 (6 bases). V was clipped by 5 bases and J by 4 bases, with 22 bases between them. The CDR3 is 16 residues long. Germline CDR1 and CDR2: SGHRS and YFSETQ.

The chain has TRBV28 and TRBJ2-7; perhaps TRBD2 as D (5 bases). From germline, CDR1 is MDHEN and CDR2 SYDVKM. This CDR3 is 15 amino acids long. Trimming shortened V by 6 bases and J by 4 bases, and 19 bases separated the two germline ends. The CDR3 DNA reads TGTGCCAGCAGCCCGCATACGGGGTTGACTTACGAGCAGTACTTC. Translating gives CASSPHTGLTYEQYF.

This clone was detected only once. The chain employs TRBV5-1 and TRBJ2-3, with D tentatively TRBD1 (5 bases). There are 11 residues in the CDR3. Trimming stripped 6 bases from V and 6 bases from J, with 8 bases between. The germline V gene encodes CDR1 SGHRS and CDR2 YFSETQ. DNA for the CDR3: TGCGCCAGCACATCAGGGGATACGCAGTATTTT. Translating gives CASTSGDTQYF.

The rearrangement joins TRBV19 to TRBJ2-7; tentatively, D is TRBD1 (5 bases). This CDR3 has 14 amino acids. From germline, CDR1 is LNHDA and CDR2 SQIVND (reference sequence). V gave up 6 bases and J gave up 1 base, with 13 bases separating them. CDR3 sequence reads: CASSPGIGSYEQYF. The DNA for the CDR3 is TGTGCCAGTAGCCCAGGGATTGGGTCCTACGAGCAGTACTTC.

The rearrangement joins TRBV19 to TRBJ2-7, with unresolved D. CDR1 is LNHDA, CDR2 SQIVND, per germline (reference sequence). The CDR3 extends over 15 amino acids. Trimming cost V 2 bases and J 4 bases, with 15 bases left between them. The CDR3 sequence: CASSISQAARYEQYF. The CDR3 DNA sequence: TGTGCCAGTAGTATAAGTCAGGCCGCTCGATACGAGCAGTACTTC. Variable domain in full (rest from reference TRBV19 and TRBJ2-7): DGGITQSPKYLFRKEGQNVTLSCEQNLNHDAMYWYRQDPGQGLRLIYYSQIVNDFQKGDIAEGYSVSREKKESFPLTVTSAQKNPTAFYLCASSISQAARYEQYFGPGTRLTVT.

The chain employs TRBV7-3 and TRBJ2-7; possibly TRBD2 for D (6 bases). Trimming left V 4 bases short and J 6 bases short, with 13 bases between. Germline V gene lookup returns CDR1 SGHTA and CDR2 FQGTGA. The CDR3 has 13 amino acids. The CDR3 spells CASSWGLRGEQYF. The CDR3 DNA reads TGTGCCAGCAGCTGGGGACTCCGCGGCGAGCAGTACTTC.

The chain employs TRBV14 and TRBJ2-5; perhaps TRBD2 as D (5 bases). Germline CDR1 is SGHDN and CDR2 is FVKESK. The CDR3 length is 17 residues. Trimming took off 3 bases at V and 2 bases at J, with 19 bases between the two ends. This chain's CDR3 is CASSHSGLLGGQETQYF. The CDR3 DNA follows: TGTGCCAGCAGCCACAGTGGGCTTCTGGGCGGGCAAGAGACCCAGTACTTC.

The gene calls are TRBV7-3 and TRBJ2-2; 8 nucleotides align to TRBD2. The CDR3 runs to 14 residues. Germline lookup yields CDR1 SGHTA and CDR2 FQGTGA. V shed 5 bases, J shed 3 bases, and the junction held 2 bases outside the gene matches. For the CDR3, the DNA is TGTGCCAGCAGCAGCGGGAGCTACACCGGGGAGCTGTTTTTT. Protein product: CASSSGSYTGELFF.

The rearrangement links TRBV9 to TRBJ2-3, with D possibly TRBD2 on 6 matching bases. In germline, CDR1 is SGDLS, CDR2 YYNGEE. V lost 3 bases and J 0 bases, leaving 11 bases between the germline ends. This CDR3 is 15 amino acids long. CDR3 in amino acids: CASSAWTTSTDTQYF. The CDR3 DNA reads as TGTGCCAGCAGCGCTTGGACTACTAGCACAGATACGCAGTATTTT.

For the CDR3, the DNA is TGTGCCAGCAGTTACAGCGGGGGGGCAGATACGCAGTATTTT. Its translation: CASSYSGGADTQYF. This rearrangement joins TRBV6-6 to TRBJ2-3; TRBD2 aligns across 10 bases. The junction had 0 bases not matched to a gene; V was cut back by 2 bases and J by 4 bases. The germline V gene encodes CDR1 MNHNY and CDR2 SVGAGI (reference sequence). This CDR3 spans 14 amino acids.

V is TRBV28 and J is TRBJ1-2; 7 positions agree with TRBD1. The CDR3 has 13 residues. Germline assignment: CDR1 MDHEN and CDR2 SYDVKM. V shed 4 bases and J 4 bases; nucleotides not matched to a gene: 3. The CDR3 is CASSSRDSYGYTF. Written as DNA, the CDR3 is TGTGCCAGCAGTTCCAGGGACAGCTATGGCTACACCTTC.

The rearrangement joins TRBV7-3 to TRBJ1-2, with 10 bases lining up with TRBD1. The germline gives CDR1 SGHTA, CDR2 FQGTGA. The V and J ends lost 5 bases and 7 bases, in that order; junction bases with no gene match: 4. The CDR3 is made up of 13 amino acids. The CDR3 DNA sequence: TGTGCCAGCAGCCCGACAGGGGGCGGTGGCTACACCTTC. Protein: CASSPTGGGGYTF.

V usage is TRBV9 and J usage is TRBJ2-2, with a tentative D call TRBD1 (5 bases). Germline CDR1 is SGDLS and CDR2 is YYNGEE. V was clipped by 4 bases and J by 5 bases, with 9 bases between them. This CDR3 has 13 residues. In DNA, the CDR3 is TGTGCCAGCAGCCCGTCAGGGACCGGGGAGCTGTTTTTT. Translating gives CASSPSGTGELFF.